This T cell receptor (beta chain) was recovered during a study of Graves' ophthalmopathy and Graves' hyperthyroidism. For repertoire sequencing, the TCR beta CDR3 regions were amplified from RNA transcripts. HTBI-primed RT-PCR formed the first round, and a multiplex PCR formed the second. TCRdb analysed the multiplex PCR reads with MiXCR anew, one entry per CDR3 protein. The sample holds 500,000 to 800,000 distinct CDR3 sequences, roughly 39% seen once. Findings and caveats of the study: In blood, most expanded thyroid clonotypes above 0.001 frequency were also detected.

CDR3 size: 15 residues. The germline V and J ends were trimmed by 0 bases and 0 bases, with 11 bases remaining between them. Germline loops: CDR1 SQVTM, CDR2 ANQGSEA. Fresh peripheral blood, roughly 9.8 ml, was the PBMC source. This clonotype was picked up many times. Its specificity is not known. Sequenced input: peripheral blood. The receptor was derived from an adult man with Graves' ophthalmopathy. The V and J genes are TRBV29-1 and TRBJ1-2; D gene uncertain. CDR3 sequence (DNA): TGCAGCGTTGAAGATCACGGACCGACTAACTATGGCTACACCTTC. Amino acids: CSVEDHGPTNYGYTF.